What follows is one T cell receptor (beta chain) and its context. The antigen is unknown. V lost 4 bases to trimming and J lost 2 bases, with 15 bases between them. Germline V gene lookup returns CDR1 SQVTM and CDR2 ANQGSEA. The CDR3 consists of 15 residues. This sample is part of a study of shared clonotypes between healthy human individuals. Findings of the study overall: Naive CD4 clonotypes were shared across a few donors at around 5%.

Original methodology: ImmunoSEQ supplied junction-only sequences lacking quality scores, so filtering was different. Data came from immunoSEQ multiplex PCR; TCRdb stores just in-frame clones and leaves some out. That table supplies the V and J calls and clone size; D and trimming were determined from the DNA. The sample lists roughly 2 million clones; approximately 95% were seen once. Sequencing was carried out using naive CD4+ T cells sorted from blood. Subset of the sample: CD45RA+ positively selected. This TCR derives from a man aged 18 to 35 in good health. The V gene is TRBV29-1, the J gene TRBJ1-3; TRBD1 is a possible D gene (6 bases). The CDR3 is CSVVTIQGPGNTIYF. The CDR3 DNA follows: TGCAGCGTTGTAACTATACAGGGACCTGGAAACACCATATATTTT.